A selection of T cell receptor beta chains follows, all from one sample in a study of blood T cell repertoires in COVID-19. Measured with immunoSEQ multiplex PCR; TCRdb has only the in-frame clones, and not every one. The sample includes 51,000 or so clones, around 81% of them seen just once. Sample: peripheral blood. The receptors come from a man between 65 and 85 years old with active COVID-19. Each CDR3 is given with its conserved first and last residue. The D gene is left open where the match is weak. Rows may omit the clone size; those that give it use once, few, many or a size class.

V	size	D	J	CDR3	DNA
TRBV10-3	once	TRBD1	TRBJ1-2	CAISESFGTGSGYTF	TGTGCCATCAGTGAGTCGTTCGGGACAGGCTCTGGCTACACCTTC
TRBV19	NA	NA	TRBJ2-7	CASSIAGHSHEQYF	TGTGCCAGTAGTATAGCTGGACATTCCCACGAGCAGTACTTC
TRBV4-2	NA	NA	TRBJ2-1	CASRDSLGVNEQFF	TGTGCCAGCAGGGACAGCCTGGGCGTGAATGAGCAGTTCTTC
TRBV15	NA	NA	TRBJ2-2	CATSREWGSGELFF	TGTGCCACCAGCAGAGAATGGGGCAGCGGGGAGCTGTTTTTT
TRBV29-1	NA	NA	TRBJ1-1	CSVQGGGTEAFF	TGCAGCGTTCAGGGAGGGGGCACTGAAGCTTTCTTT
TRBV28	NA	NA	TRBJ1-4	CASRSRGREKLFF	TGTGCCAGCAGATCCCGAGGTCGGGAAAAACTGTTTTTT
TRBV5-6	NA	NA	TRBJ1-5	CASSLFSEQPQHF	TGTGCCAGCAGCTTGTTTAGCGAGCAGCCCCAGCATTTT
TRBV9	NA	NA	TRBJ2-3	CASSVGPSTDTQYF	TGTGCCAGCAGCGTGGGGCCTAGCACAGATACGCAGTATTTT
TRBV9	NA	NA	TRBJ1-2	CASSLGTALVFGGYTF	TGTGCCAGCAGCTTGGGGACTGCGCTTGTCTTCGGTGGCTACACCTTC
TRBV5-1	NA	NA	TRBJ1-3	CASAEGVSGNTIYF	TGCGCCAGCGCCGAGGGCGTCTCTGGAAACACCATATATTTT
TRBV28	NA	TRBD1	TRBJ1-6	CASRPGQANSPLHF	TGTGCCAGCAGGCCGGGACAGGCGAATTCACCCCTCCACTTT
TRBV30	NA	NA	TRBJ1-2	CAWSPSRIGGYTF	TGTGCCTGGAGCCCTTCAAGGATCGGGGGCTACACCTTC
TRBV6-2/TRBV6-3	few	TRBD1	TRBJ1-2	CASSYRVPGQSNYGYTF	TGTGCCAGCAGTTATAGAGTTCCGGGACAGTCTAACTATGGCTACACCTTC
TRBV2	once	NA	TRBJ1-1	CASSEPPGAPGTEAFF	TGTGCCAGCAGTGAACCTCCGGGAGCCCCGGGCACTGAAGCTTTCTTT
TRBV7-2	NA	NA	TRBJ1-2	CASSLVLVGGSGGYTF	TGTGCCAGCAGCTTAGTTCTCGTTGGGGGGAGTGGTGGCTACACCTTC
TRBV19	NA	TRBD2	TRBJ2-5	CASKMELASETQYF	TGTGCCAGTAAGATGGAACTAGCGTCGGAGACCCAGTACTTC
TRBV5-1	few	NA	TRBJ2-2	CASSPVTGELFF	TGCGCCAGCAGCCCGGTAACCGGGGAGCTGTTTTTT
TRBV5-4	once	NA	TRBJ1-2	CASRSKSNYGYTF	TGTGCCAGCAGGTCAAAATCTAACTATGGCTACACCTTC
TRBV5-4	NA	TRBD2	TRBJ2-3	CASSGAGGPSDTQYF	TGTGCCAGCAGCGGGGCGGGGGGGCCCTCAGATACGCAGTATTTT
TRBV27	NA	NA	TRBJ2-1	CASSLFLEYEQFF	TGTGCCAGCAGTTTATTCTTAGAATATGAGCAGTTCTTC
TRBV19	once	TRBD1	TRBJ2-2	CASSNPGGPLGNTGELFF	TGTGCCAGTAGTAATCCAGGGGGTCCCCTGGGCAACACCGGGGAGCTGTTTTTT
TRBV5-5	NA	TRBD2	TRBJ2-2	CASSLRTSAGELFF	TGTGCCAGCAGCTTGAGGACTAGCGCCGGGGAGCTGTTTTTT
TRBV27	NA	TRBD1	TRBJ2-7	CASSFGQGAREQYF	TGTGCCAGCAGTTTCGGCCAGGGGGCGCGGGAGCAGTACTTC
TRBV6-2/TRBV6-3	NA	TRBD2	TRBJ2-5	CASSYGGGTSGGIETQYF	TGTGCCAGCAGTTACGGTGGCGGGACTAGCGGGGGGATCGAGACCCAGTACTTC
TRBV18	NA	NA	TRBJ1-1	CASQGGVEAFF	TGTGCCAGCCAGGGTGGGGTTGAAGCTTTCTTT
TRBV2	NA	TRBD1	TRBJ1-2	CASSRTGESYGYTF	TGTGCCAGCAGCCGGACAGGGGAGAGTTATGGCTACACCTTC
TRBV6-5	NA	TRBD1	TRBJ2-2	CASRRQGAAGELFF	TGTGCCAGCAGGAGACAGGGGGCGGCCGGGGAGCTGTTTTTT
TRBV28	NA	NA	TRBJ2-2	CASSSGGARTGELFF	TGTGCCAGCAGTTCGGGCGGGGCCCGCACCGGGGAGCTGTTTTTT
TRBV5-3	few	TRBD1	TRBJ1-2	CARSSGRGFRGYTF	TGTGCCAGAAGCTCCGGCAGGGGGTTTCGGGGCTACACCTTC
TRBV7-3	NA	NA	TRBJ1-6	CASSLREGRGSPLHF	TGTGCCAGCAGCTTAAGGGAGGGACGCGGATCACCCCTCCACTTT
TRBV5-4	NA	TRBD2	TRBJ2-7	CASSPGLAGPREQYF	TGTGCCAGCAGTCCCGGACTAGCGGGGCCAAGGGAGCAGTACTTC
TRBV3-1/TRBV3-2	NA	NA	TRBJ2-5	CASSQDENRQETQYF	TGTGCCAGCAGCCAAGATGAGAACAGACAAGAGACCCAGTACTTC
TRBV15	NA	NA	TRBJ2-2	CATSRQGSGELFF	TGTGCCACCAGCAGACAGGGCAGCGGGGAGCTGTTTTTT
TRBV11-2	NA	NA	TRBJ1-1	CASTRLEGPTGEAFF	TGTGCCAGCACCCGGTTGGAGGGCCCTACGGGTGAAGCTTTCTTT
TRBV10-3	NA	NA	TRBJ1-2	CAISDGVEGFYGYTF	TGTGCCATCAGTGATGGGGTAGAGGGATTCTATGGCTACACCTTC
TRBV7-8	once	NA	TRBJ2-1	CASSLEWGGGSYNEQFF	TGTGCCAGCAGCTTAGAGTGGGGGGGCGGTTCGTACAATGAGCAGTTCTTC